The sequence of this TCR beta chain was determined in a study of blood T cell repertoires in COVID-19. Study-level background: Italy, Spain and the United States were the sources of the convalescent and acute COVID-19 samples.

Per the original methods: Reference gene primer amplification gave estimated nucleated cell counts. Here immunoSEQ multiplex PCR was the method, and the copy in TCRdb shows in-frame clones only, minus some. From that table come the V and J calls and clone size; the DNA was used to work out D and trimming. The table records approximately 300,000 clones, 75% to 90% of them present only once. In germline, CDR1 is SGHAT, CDR2 FQNNGV. The CDR3 runs 15 residues. The V end was cut by 5 bases, the J end by 0 bases, with 11 bases between. V usage is TRBV11-2 and J usage is TRBJ1-3; D remains ambiguous. This sequence was found in a woman aged 45-65 years who had recovered from COVID-19. Sequencing was performed on peripheral blood. The CDR3 spells CASSLHGSSGNTIYF. In DNA, the CDR3 is TGTGCCAGCAGCCTCCACGGGAGCTCTGGAAACACCATATATTTT.